This T cell receptor (beta chain) comes out of a study of shared clonotypes between healthy human individuals. Points on this clone: The antigen remains unidentified.

Study conclusions and caveats: An expected dependence of interdonor clonotype sharing on sequencing depth was noted.

Investigators spread the genomic DNA of each subset evenly over several immunoSEQ plates. Data came from immunoSEQ multiplex PCR; TCRdb stores just in-frame clones and leaves some out. Here the sample spans about 2.3 million clones, approximately 95% being singletons. V dropped 4 bases and J dropped 8 bases, with 20 bases sitting between them. CDR1 and CDR2 (germline): SGHDN, FVKESK. CDR3 length: 15 residues. CD4+ cells yielded CD45RA+ naive and CD45RA-negative memory subsets. This sequence originates from a young man in good health. Some clones in this sample may be carry-over from other donors' samples. The rearrangement uses TRBV14 and TRBJ1-2, with D possibly being TRBD1 (6 bases). The sequencing input was naive CD4+ T cells from PBMCs. The subset is: CD45RA+ positively selected. Written as DNA, the CDR3 is TGTGCCAGCAGCCGCGGGGTGTCGGGGGGCCGGGGCTACACCTTC. It encodes CASSRGVSGGRGYTF.